This is a list of T cell receptor beta chains from one sample in a study of T cell changes during pregnancy in multiple sclerosis. Clones were sequenced by immunoSEQ multiplex PCR, and TCRdb holds only the in-frame ones, with some missing. This sample yields more than 65,000 clones, of which 90% are seen a single time; 9.5% belongs to the top ten. This specimen consisted of peripheral blood, obtained after pregnancy. These receptor sequences come from a female donor in good health, enrolled as a control in a pregnancy study. CDR3s include the opening cysteine and the closing phenylalanine or tryptophan. A D gene is named only where the DNA matches it firmly. Some rows have no size entry. The others give once, few or many, or a class for an expanded clone.

TRBJ2-3 | . | . | TRBV10-3 | TGTGCCATCAGTATGAGTCAGGTCGCAGATACGCAGTATTTT | CAISMSQVADTQYF
TRBJ1-2 | . | . | TRBV28 | TGTGCCCTATGGTCGGGGGGCGAGGGCTACACCTTC | CALWSGGEGYTF
TRBJ2-1 | . | TRBD2 | TRBV7-8 | TGTGCCAGCAGCCCCCGGACTAGCGGGGGGGATGAGCAGTTCTTC | CASSPRTSGGDEQFF
TRBJ2-2 | . | . | TRBV9 | TGTGCCAGCAGCGTAGCGGGTCCCACCGGGGAGCTGTTTTTT | CASSVAGPTGELFF
TRBJ1-1 | . | TRBD1 | TRBV6-1 | TGTGCCAGCAGTGAAGGCAGGGGGCCGAACACTGAAGCTTTCTTT | CASSEGRGPNTEAFF
TRBJ2-5 | . | TRBD1 | TRBV6-6 | TGTGCCAGCAGTCTGGACAGGGTCCAAGAGACCCAGTACTTC | CASSLDRVQETQYF
TRBJ2-7 | . | TRBD1 | TRBV6-5 | TGTGCCAGCAGTTACTCGGGACAGATCTACGAGCAGTACTTC | CASSYSGQIYEQYF
TRBJ1-2 | . | . | TRBV5-4 | TGTGCCAGCAGCTTGGTCGGGCAGGGTTACTATGGCTACACCTTC | CASSLVGQGYYGYTF
TRBJ2-7 | few | TRBD1 | TRBV18 | TGTGCCAGCTCACCAGGACAGGCCGTGGGGGAGCAGTACTTC | CASSPGQAVGEQYF
TRBJ1-3 | . | . | TRBV4-1 | TGCGCCAGCAGCCTGGGGGCACTGACTGGAAACACCATATATTTT | CASSLGALTGNTIYF
TRBJ1-2 | . | TRBD1 | TRBV2 | TGTGCCAGCAGCCTCGGCAGGGGGCTGGGCTACACCTTC | CASSLGRGLGYTF
TRBJ2-7 | . | TRBD1 | TRBV5-8 | TGTGCCAGCAGCTTGCAGGGGGCCTACGAGCAGTACTTC | CASSLQGAYEQYF
TRBJ1-2 | . | TRBD1 | TRBV19 | TGTGCCAGTAGTACATTACAGGGGGCGGTTGGCTACACCTTC | CASSTLQGAVGYTF
TRBJ1-2 | . | TRBD1 | TRBV5-6 | TGTGCCAGCAGCTTGGATGTGCAGGGGGCGGGCTATGGCTACACCTTC | CASSLDVQGAGYGYTF
TRBJ1-4 | . | . | TRBV27 | TGTGCCAGCAGACTTAGACAGTCAACTAATGAAAAACTGTTTTTT | CASRLRQSTNEKLFF
TRBJ2-3 | . | TRBD2 | TRBV6-4 | TGTGCCAGCAGCGATCAGCGGGGGGGCGTGGATACGCAGTATTTT | CASSDQRGGVDTQYF
TRBJ2-3 | . | . | TRBV12-1 | TGTGCCAGCAGCTACCGGACAGGGGTAAAGGCAGATACGCAGTATTTT | CASSYRTGVKADTQYF
TRBJ2-7 | . | . | TRBV4-1 | TGCGCCAGCAGCCAAGAGCGGCAGGGGCAAGAGCAGTACTTC | CASSQERQGQEQYF
TRBJ1-4 | . | TRBD1 | TRBV30 | TGTGCCTGGAGTACGACAGGGAGCACTAATGAAAAACTGTTTTTT | CAWSTTGSTNEKLFF
TRBJ1-1 | . | TRBD1 | TRBV19 | TGTGCCAGTACCCCGCAGGACAGGGGGCGGACTGAAGCTTTCTTT | CASTPQDRGRTEAFF
TRBJ2-7 | . | TRBD1 | TRBV6-1 | TGTGCCAGCCATAGTCGGGACAGGGTAACCTACGAGCAGTACTTC | CASHSRDRVTYEQYF
TRBJ1-2 | few | TRBD1 | TRBV29-1 | TGCAGCGTCAAGTTGGGACAGGGCCTCTATGGCTACACCTTC | CSVKLGQGLYGYTF
TRBJ2-7 | . | . | TRBV2 | TGTGCCAGCAGCTCCCGTACCTACGAGCAGTACTTC | CASSSRTYEQYF
TRBJ2-3 | . | . | TRBV29-1 | TGCAGCGTTGAGGGCAGCGGTTCTACAGATACGCAGTATTTT | CSVEGSGSTDTQYF
TRBJ2-7 | . | TRBD2 | TRBV15 | TGTGCCACCAGCCCGGGACTAGCTGTCTACGAGCAGTACTTC | CATSPGLAVYEQYF
TRBJ2-5 | . | TRBD2 | TRBV5-6 | TGTGCCAGCAGCTTTAGGGTAGCGGGACAAGAGACCCAGTACTTC | CASSFRVAGQETQYF
TRBJ1-5 | . | . | TRBV11-2 | TGTGCCAGCAGCACCCAGGTCAATCAGCCCCAGCATTTT | CASSTQVNQPQHF
TRBJ1-1 | few | . | TRBV7-9 | TGTGCCAGCAGCTATCAAAACACTGAAGCTTTCTTT | CASSYQNTEAFF
TRBJ1-5 | . | . | TRBV10-3 | TGTGCCATCAGTGAGTCGACAGGTCAGCCCCAGCATTTT | CAISESTGQPQHF
TRBJ1-2 | once | . | TRBV9 | TGTGCCAGCAGCGCTTCAGGGGCTTATGGCTACACCTTC | CASSASGAYGYTF
TRBJ2-7 | once | TRBD2 | TRBV6-5 | TGTGCCAGCAGAGCGGGAGGGATCTACGAGCAGTACTTC | CASRAGGIYEQYF
TRBJ2-5 | . | . | TRBV5-1 | TGCGCCAGCAGCTTTAGTTGGGCAGGGGATGGTGGGACCCAGTACTTC | CASSFSWAGDGGTQYF
TRBJ1-3 | once | TRBD1 | TRBV7-7 | TGTGCCAGCAGCCGAAGGGTCACAGGGGGCTCTGGAAACACCATATATTTT | CASSRRVTGGSGNTIYF
TRBJ2-3 | . | TRBD1 | TRBV15 | TGTGCCACCAGCAGACAGGGGGCTGGAGATACGCAGTATTTT | CATSRQGAGDTQYF
TRBJ1-2 | . | . | TRBV25-1 | TGTGCCAGCAGTGACGCCCCAAGGAGTGGCTACACCTTC | CASSDAPRSGYTF
TRBJ2-2 | . | TRBD1 | TRBV10-3 | TGTGCCATCAGCTATCAGGGGGCAAGCGGCGGGGAGCTGTTTTTT | CAISYQGASGGELFF
TRBJ2-2 | . | . | TRBV6-5 | TGTGCCAGCAGTTTTCTAACCGGGGAGCTGTTTTTT | CASSFLTGELFF
TRBJ2-5 | . | . | TRBV9 | TGTGCCAGCAGCCCTCCGTCAGGAGGGGAGACCCAGTACTTC | CASSPPSGGETQYF
TRBJ1-3 | . | TRBD1 | TRBV9 | TGTGCCAGCAGCCCACCGACAGGGAGCCCTGGAAACACCATATATTTT | CASSPPTGSPGNTIYF
TRBJ2-5 | . | . | TRBV5-6 | TGTGCCAGCAACAGCTTCGAGGAGACCCAGTACTTC | CASNSFEETQYF
TRBJ2-5 | . | . | TRBV2 | TGTGCCAGCAAGTGGCAATACCAAGAGACCCAGTACTTC | CASKWQYQETQYF
TRBJ1-3 | . | TRBD1 | TRBV30 | TGTGCCTGGAGTGTAAGGGACAGTCTCTCTGGAAACACCATATATTTT | CAWSVRDSLSGNTIYF
TRBJ2-1 | . | TRBD2 | TRBV4-3 | TGCGCCAGCAGCCAAGCCCTAGCGGGGGGGGACAATGAGCAGTTCTTC | CASSQALAGGDNEQFF
TRBJ2-3 | . | TRBD2 | TRBV2 | TGTGCCAGCAGTGAAGCGCGGCCTAGCGGGAGTGGTACGCAGTATTTT | CASSEARPSGSGTQYF
TRBJ1-1 | . | . | TRBV2 | TGTGCCAGCAGTGAAGCGCAAGGGGACACTGAAGCTTTCTTT | CASSEAQGDTEAFF
TRBJ2-2 | . | TRBD2 | TRBV7-7 | TGTGCCAGCAGCTCTAGCGGGAGTACCGGGGAGCTGTTTTTT | CASSSSGSTGELFF
TRBJ2-4 | . | TRBD2 | TRBV5-4 | TGTGCCAGCAGCTTAGCGGGGGGGCTCCTAGGGAACATTCAGTACTTC | CASSLAGGLLGNIQYF
TRBJ2-7 | . | TRBD1 | TRBV9 | TGTGCCAGCAGCGTCGGGCCAGGGGGTACCTACGAGCAGTACTTC | CASSVGPGGTYEQYF
TRBJ2-3 | . | TRBD2 | TRBV5-1 | TGCGCCAGCAGCCTGGTGGGGCGGGAGGCAGATACGCAGTATTTT | CASSLVGREADTQYF
TRBJ1-4 | once | . | TRBV27 | TGTGCCAGCAGTTCTGGGGGAGGGAGGGGGGATGAAAAACTGTTTTTT | CASSSGGGRGDEKLFF
TRBJ2-2 | few | . | TRBV5-1 | TGCGCCAGCAGCCAACTCACAGGGAGCACCGGGGAGCTGTTTTTT | CASSQLTGSTGELFF
TRBJ1-1 | few | . | TRBV5-4 | TGTGCCAGCAGCTTGGACAGTGACCACACTGAAGCTTTCTTT | CASSLDSDHTEAFF
TRBJ2-7 | . | TRBD1 | TRBV7-9 | TGTGCCAGCACCGTGGGACAGGGAATTTTCTACGAGCAGTACTTC | CASTVGQGIFYEQYF
TRBJ2-2 | . | TRBD2 | TRBV11-2 | TGTGCCAGCAGCTCCAGACTAGCGGGAGGGCCGGTGGAGCTGTTTTTT | CASSSRLAGGPVELFF
TRBJ2-3 | once | TRBD2 | TRBV5-8 | TGTGCCAGCAGCCCTGGGACTAGCCGGTTGTTGGATACGCAGTATTTT | CASSPGTSRLLDTQYF
TRBJ2-1 | . | TRBD2 | TRBV6-5 | TGTGCCAGCAGAGAGGGACTAGCGGGAGTCCAGTTCTTC | CASREGLAGVQFF
TRBJ2-1 | once | TRBD2 | TRBV7-2 | TGTGCCAGCCAACTCGACATAGCGGGGGGCTCCCTCAATGAGCAGTTCTTC | CASQLDIAGGSLNEQFF
TRBJ2-2 | . | TRBD1 | TRBV5-1 | TGCGCCAGCAGCCCGGACAGGACGAACACCGGGGAGCTGTTTTTT | CASSPDRTNTGELFF
TRBJ2-7 | . | TRBD1 | TRBV5-6 | TGTGCCAGCGCGAGATATAGGACAGGGGGCGATGTGTACGAGCAGTACTTC | CASARYRTGGDVYEQYF